This T cell receptor (beta chain) was identified during a study of OX40 agonist ivuxolimab in advanced cancers. Study context: Every 2 weeks, ivuxolimab was infused into the patients intravenously at between 0.01 and 10 mg/kg. Patients with hepatocellular carcinoma, melanoma, renal cell or head and neck cancer made up the dose-escalation patients. The study's findings and limits: Doses of 0.1 to 3.0 mg/kg were accompanied by clonal expansion of CD4+ and CD8+ blood T cells by week 6. The authors did not determine the antigen specificity of the expanded peripheral T cells.

The table came from immunoSEQ multiplex PCR; TCRdb's copy has only in-frame clones and leaves some out. The repertoire holds roughly 11,000 clones, with around 84% as singletons. A remark on this clone: The antigen remains unidentified.

The CDR3 totals 13 residues. CDR1 GTSNPN and CDR2 SVGIG come from the germline V gene (reference sequence). Trimming pared 0 bases from V and 5 bases from J, leaving 7 bases between. This chain uses TRBV30 with TRBJ2-2; D not certain. The clonotype was recovered from an adult with an advanced solid tumor such as melanoma, head and neck, liver or kidney cancer. Here the sequenced sample was CD4+ or CD8+ T cells sorted from blood, taken in a trial of the OX40 agonist ivuxolimab. CDR3 protein: CAWSVTETGELFF. The CDR3 DNA reads as TGTGCCTGGAGTGTTACTGAAACCGGGGAGCTGTTTTTT.